This TCR beta chain was observed in a study of OX40 agonist ivuxolimab in advanced cancers. Study as a whole: Patients enrolled in dose escalation were diagnosed with hepatocellular carcinoma, melanoma, renal cell or head and neck cancer. Three patients showed partial responses: one hepatocellular carcinoma and two cutaneous melanoma cases.

In regard to this clone: Its antigen is undetermined.

The CDR3 covers 14 residues. The ends lost 2 bases at V and 3 bases at J; junction bases unmatched: 4. Germline CDR1 reads KGHSH; CDR2 reads LQKENI. The protocol was immunoSEQ multiplex PCR, while the TCRdb copy is restricted to in-frame clones and leaves out a portion. The sample has roughly 70,000 clones, about 88% seen once; the top ten hold 0.65% to 0.7%. General study results and limits: Averaging showed that CD8+ T cells had more expanded clones than CD4+ did. There was clonal expansion of CD4+ and CD8+ blood T cells by week 6 at 0.1 to 3.0 mg/kg.

The chain is built from TRBV18 and TRBJ2-7; 7 nucleotides line up with TRBD1. Sequences were derived from CD4+ or CD8+ T cells sorted from blood, sampled in a trial of the OX40 agonist ivuxolimab. This TCR was recovered from an adult with an advanced solid tumor such as melanoma, head and neck, liver or kidney cancer. CDR3 bases: TGTGCCAGCTCACCATCAGACAGGGACTACGAGCAGTACTTC. Translation: CASSPSDRDYEQYF.